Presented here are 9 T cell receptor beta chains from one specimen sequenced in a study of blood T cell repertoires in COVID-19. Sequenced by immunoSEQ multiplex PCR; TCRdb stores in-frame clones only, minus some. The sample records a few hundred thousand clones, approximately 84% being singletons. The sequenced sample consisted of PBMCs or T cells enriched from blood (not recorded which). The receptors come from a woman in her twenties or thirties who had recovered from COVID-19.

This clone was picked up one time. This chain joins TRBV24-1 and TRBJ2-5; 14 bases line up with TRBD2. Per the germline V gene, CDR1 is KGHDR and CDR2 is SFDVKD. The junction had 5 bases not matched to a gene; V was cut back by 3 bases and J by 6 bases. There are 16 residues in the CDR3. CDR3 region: CATSDLGTSGSKTQYF. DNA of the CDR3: TGTGCCACCAGTGATCTAGGGACTAGCGGGAGTAAGACCCAGTACTTC.

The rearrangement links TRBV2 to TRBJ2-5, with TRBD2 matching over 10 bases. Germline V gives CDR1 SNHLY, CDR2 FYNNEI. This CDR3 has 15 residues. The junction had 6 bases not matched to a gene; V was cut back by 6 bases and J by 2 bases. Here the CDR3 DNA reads TGTGCCAGCAGCACACTAGCGGGACCACAAGAGACCCAGTACTTC. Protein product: CASSTLAGPQETQYF.

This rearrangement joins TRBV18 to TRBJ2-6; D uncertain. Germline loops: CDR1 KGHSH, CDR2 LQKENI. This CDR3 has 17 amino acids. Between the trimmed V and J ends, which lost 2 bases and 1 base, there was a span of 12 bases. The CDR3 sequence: CASSPSGTLSGANVLTF. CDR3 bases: TGTGCCAGCTCACCATCCGGTACTCTGTCTGGGGCCAACGTCCTGACTTTC.

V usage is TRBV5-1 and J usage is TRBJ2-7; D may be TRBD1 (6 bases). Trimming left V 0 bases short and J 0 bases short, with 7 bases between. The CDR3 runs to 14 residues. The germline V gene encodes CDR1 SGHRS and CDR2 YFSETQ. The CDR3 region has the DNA TGCGCCAGCAGCTTGGGGGACACCTCCTACGAGCAGTACTTC. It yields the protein CASSLGDTSYEQYF.

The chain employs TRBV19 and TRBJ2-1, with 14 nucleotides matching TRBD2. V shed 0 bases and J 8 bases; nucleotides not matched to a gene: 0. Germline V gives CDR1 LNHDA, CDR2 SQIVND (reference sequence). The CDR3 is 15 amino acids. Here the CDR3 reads CASSIETSGRDEQFF. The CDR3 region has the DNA TGTGCCAGTAGTATAGAGACTAGCGGGAGGGATGAGCAGTTCTTC.

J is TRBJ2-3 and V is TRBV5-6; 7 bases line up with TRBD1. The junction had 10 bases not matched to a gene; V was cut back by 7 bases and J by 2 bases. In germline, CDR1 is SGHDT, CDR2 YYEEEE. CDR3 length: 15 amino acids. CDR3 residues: CASDSGTVITDTQYF. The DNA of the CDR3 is TGTGCCAGCGACTCCGGGACAGTGATCACAGATACGCAGTATTTT.

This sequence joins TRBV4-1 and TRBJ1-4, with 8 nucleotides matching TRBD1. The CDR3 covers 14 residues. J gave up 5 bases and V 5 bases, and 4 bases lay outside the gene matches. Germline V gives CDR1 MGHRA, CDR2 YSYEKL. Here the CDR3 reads CASSIWTGNEKLFF. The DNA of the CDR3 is TGCGCCAGCAGCATATGGACAGGGAATGAAAAACTGTTTTTT.

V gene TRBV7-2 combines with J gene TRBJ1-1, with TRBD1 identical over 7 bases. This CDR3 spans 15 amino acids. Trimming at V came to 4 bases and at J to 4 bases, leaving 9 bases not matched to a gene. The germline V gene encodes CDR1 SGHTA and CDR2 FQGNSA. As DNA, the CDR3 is TGTGCCAGCAGCTCCCCTACAGGGGTGGTCACTGAAGCTTTCTTT. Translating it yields CASSSPTGVVTEAFF.

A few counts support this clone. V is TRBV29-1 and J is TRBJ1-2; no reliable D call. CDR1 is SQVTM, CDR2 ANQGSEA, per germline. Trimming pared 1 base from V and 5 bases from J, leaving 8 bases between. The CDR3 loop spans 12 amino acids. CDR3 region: CSVEGGSYGYTF. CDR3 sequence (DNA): TGCAGCGTTGAAGGTGGCAGTTATGGCTACACCTTC.